This T cell receptor (beta chain) is from a study of T cell changes during pregnancy in multiple sclerosis (dated by TCRdb to between 2018 and 2021). Regarding the study in general: In women with multiple sclerosis, the researchers looked at how the T cell repertoire shifted as pregnancy progressed.

Library preparation used the immunoSEQ multiplex PCR assay. The clones in this table, taken by TCRdb from immuneACCESS, are in-frame only. Not every clone is retained; where verified, under half of the shortfall comes from an unresolved V gene, and the cause of the rest is unknown. Across this sample there are about 50,000 clones, with around 90% seen only once. About 5.1% of the sample comes from the top ten. About this clone: The antigen this receptor binds is unknown. There are no base qualities to consult, and no much larger clone falls within one base.

Via the germline V gene, CDR1 is SGHVS and CDR2 FNYEAQ. V is reduced by 2 bases and J by 5 bases, leaving a spacing of 11 bases between them. Measured from the cysteine to the phenylalanine, the CDR3 is 14 residues long. The CDR3 DNA has 42 bases and is translated from base 1. The origin of this receptor is a female donor in good health, enrolled as a control in a pregnancy study. The sequence links TRBV7-6 to TRBJ2-3; the best D guess is TRBD1, with 5 bases matching. The sample was peripheral blood, taken after pregnancy. The CDR3 corresponds to CASSLKRRGDTQYF. Here is the DNA: TGTGCCAGCAGCTTAAAAAGAAGGGGAGATACGCAGTATTTT.